What follows is one T cell receptor (beta chain) and its context. Antigen unknown. This sample is part of a study of T cells after yellow fever vaccination. Study-wide results and limits: FACS-sorted repertoires might harbor abundant contaminating clonotypes from the bulk population. Once the booster was given, most primary-vaccination clones reappeared, at approximately 97% for CD4 and more than 85% for CD8.

The CDR3 has 14 amino acids. Trimming left V 3 bases short and J 0 bases short, with 6 bases between. Per germline, CDR1 SGHVS and CDR2 FQNEAQ. A 5'RACE template-switching step, the method used to make TCR cDNA, added a universal primer site and UMIs. TCRdb analysed the 5' RACE reads with MiXCR anew, one entry per CDR3 protein. This sample has a few hundred thousand distinct CDR3 sequences, with around 7% found just once. V usage is TRBV7-8 and J usage is TRBJ1-5, with D unclear. The sequence was collected from a man between 18 and 35 years old who received the YFV17D yellow fever vaccine. Material: PBMCs, obtained roughly 46 days after the first yellow fever vaccination. The CDR3 sequence is CASSLDFSNQPQHF. The CDR3 DNA is TGTGCCAGCAGCTTGGACTTTAGCAATCAGCCCCAGCATTTT. Complete variable domain (other parts from reference TRBV7-8 and TRBJ1-5): GAGVSQSPRYKVAKRGQDVALRCDPISGHVSLFWYQQALGQGPEFLTYFQNEAQLDKSGLPSDRFFAERPEGSVSTLKIQRTQQEDSAVYLCASSLDFSNQPQHFGDGTRLSIL.